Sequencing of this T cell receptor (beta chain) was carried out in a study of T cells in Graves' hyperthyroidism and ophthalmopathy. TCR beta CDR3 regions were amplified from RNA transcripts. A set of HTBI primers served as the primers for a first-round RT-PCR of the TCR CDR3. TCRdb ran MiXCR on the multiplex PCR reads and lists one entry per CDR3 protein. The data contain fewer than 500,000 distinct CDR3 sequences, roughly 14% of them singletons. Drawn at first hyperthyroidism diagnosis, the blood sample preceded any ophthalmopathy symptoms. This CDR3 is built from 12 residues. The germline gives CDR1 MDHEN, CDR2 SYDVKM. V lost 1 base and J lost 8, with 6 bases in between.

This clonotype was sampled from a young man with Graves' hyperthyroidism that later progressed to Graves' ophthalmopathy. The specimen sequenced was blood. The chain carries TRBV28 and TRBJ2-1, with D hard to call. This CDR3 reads CASSLSRDEQFF. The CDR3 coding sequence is TGTGCCAGCAGTTTATCAAGAGATGAGCAGTTCTTC.